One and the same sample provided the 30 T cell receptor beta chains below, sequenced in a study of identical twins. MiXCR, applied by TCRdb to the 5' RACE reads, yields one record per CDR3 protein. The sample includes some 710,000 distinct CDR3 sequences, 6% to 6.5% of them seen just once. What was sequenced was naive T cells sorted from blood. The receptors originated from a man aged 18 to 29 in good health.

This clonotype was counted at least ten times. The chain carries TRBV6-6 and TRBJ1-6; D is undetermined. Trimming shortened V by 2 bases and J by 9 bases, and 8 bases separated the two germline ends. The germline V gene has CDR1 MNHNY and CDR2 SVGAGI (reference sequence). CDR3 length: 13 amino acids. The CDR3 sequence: CASSYREGSPLHF. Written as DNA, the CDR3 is TGTGCCAGCAGTTACAGGGAAGGTTCACCCCTCCACTTT.

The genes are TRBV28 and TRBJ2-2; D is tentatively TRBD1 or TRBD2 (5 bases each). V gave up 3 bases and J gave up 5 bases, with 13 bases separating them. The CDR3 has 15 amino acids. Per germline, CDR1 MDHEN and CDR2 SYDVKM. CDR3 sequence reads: CASSFRQGRTGELFF. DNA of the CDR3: TGTGCCAGCAGTTTCCGGCAGGGACGGACCGGGGAGCTGTTTTTT.

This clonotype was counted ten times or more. CDR3 loop: CSASRSLAKNIQYF. CDR3 nucleotides: TGCAGTGCTAGCCGGTCCCTAGCCAAAAACATTCAGTACTTC. This sequence joins TRBV20-1 and TRBJ2-4; the D is unclear. This CDR3 region has 14 residues. CDR1 is DFQATT, CDR2 SNEGSKA, per germline (reference sequence). Trimming took off 3 bases at V and 0 bases at J, with 9 bases between the two ends.

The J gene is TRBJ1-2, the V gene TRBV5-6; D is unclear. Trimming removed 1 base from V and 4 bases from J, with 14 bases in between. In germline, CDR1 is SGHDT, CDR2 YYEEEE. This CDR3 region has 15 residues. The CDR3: CASSLKSKLSYGYTF. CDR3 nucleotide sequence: TGTGCCAGCAGCTTGAAATCGAAGCTTTCCTATGGCTACACCTTC. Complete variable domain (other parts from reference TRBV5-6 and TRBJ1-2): DAGVTQSPTHLIKTRGQQVTLRCSPKSGHDTVSWYQQALGQGPQFIFQYYEEEERQRGNFPDRFSGHQFPNYSSELNVNALLLGDSALYLCASSLKSKLSYGYTFGSGTRLTVV.

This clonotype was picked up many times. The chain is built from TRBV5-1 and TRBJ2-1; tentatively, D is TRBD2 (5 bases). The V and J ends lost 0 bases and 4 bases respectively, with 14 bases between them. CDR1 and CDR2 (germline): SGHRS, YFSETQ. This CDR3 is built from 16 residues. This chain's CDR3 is CASSLDQRRTYNEQFF. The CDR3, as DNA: TGCGCCAGCAGCTTGGACCAGCGGCGTACTTACAATGAGCAGTTCTTC.

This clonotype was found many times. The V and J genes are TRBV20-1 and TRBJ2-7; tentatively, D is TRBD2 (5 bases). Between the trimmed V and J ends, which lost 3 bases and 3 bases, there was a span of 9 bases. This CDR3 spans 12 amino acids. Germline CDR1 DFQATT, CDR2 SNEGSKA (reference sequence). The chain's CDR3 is CSASGDRYEQYF. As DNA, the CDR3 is TGCAGTGCTAGCGGGGATCGCTACGAGCAGTACTTC.

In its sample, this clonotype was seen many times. The CDR3 bases are TGCGCCAGCAGCCAAGTTATTGGTTCCGGGGAGCTGTTTTTT. Its translation: CASSQVIGSGELFF. The chain has TRBV4-1 and TRBJ2-2; no definite D call. CDR3 length equals 14 residues. V was cut by 1 base and J by 6 bases, with 9 bases left in between. Germline V gives CDR1 MGHRA, CDR2 YSYEKL.

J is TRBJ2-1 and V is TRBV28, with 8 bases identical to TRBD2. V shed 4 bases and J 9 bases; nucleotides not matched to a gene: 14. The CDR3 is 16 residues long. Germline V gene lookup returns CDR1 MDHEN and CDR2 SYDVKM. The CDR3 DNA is TGTGCCAGCAGTTCGGGACTAGGTTCTATCAGCGTTGAGCAGTTCTTC. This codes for CASSSGLGSISVEQFF.

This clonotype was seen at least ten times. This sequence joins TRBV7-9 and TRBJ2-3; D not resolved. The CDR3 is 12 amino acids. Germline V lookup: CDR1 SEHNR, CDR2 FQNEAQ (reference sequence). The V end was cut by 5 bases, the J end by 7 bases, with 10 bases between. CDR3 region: CASSPYFHTQYF. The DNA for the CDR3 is TGTGCCAGCAGCCCCTATTTCCATACGCAGTATTTT.

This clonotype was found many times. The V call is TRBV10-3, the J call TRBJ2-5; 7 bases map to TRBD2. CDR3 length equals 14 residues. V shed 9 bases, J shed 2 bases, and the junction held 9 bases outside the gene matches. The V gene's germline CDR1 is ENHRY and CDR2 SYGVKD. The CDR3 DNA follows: TGTGCCATTGCGTGGGGAGCGGGACAAGAGACCCAGTACTTC. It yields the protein CAIAWGAGQETQYF.

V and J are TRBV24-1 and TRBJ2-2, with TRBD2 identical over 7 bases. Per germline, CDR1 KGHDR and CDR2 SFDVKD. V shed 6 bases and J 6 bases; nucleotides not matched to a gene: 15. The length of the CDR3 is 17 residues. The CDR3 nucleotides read TGTGCCACCAGTCGCGGAACTATTAGCGGGCGGGCCGGGGAGCTGTTTTTT. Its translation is CATSRGTISGRAGELFF.

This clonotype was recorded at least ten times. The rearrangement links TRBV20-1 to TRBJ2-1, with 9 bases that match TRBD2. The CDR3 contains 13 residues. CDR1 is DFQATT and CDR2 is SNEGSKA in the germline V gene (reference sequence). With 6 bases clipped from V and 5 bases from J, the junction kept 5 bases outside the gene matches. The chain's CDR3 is CSAYSGGNNEQFF. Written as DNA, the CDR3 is TGCAGTGCCTATAGCGGGGGAAACAATGAGCAGTTCTTC.

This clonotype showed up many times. The CDR3, as DNA: TGTGCCAGCAGCGTAGCCTCCGGGACAGGGCTAAAACTGTTTTTT. Protein sequence: CASSVASGTGLKLFF. The chain uses TRBV9 and TRBJ1-4; 9 nucleotides agree with TRBD1. The CDR3 is 15 amino acids. Germline CDR1 is SGDLS and CDR2 is YYNGEE. With 0 bases clipped from V and 10 bases from J, the junction kept 7 bases outside the gene matches. The full variable domain, its missing parts supplied by reference TRBV9 and TRBJ1-4, is DSGVTQTPKHLITATGQRVTLRCSPRSGDLSVYWYQQSLDQGLQFLIQYYNGEERAKGNILERFSAQQFPDLHSELNLSSLELGDSALYFCASSVASGTGLKLFFGSGTQLSVL.

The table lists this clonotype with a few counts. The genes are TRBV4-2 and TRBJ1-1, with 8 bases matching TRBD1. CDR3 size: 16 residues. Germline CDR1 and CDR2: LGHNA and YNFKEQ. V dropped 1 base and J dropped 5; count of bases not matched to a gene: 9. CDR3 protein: CASSQGFGQGRTEAFF. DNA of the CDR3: TGTGCCAGCAGCCAAGGTTTCGGACAGGGAAGGACTGAAGCTTTCTTT.

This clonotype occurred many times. The CDR3 coding sequence is TGTGCCAGCAGTTACAGCGGGCCCCACGAGCAGTACTTC. Its translation is CASSYSGPHEQYF. The chain carries TRBV6-2 or TRBV6-3 and TRBJ2-7; weak D call: TRBD2 (6 bases). CDR3 length equals 13 residues. V lost 2 bases and J 5 bases, leaving 10 bases between the germline ends. Germline V gives CDR1 MNHEY, CDR2 SVGEGT.

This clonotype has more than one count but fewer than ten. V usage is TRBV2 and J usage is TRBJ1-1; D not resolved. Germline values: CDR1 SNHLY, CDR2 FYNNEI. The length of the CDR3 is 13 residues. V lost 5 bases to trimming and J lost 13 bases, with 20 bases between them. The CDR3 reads CASSSERARKGFF. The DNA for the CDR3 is TGTGCCAGCAGTTCGGAACGGGCCCGCAAAGGTTTCTTT.

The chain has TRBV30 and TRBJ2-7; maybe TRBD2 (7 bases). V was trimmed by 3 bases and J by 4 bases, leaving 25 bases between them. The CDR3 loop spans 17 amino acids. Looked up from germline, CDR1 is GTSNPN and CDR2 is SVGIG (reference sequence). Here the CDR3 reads CAWSHNRGLAALYEQYV. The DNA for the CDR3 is TGTGCCTGGAGCCACAATCGGGGGCTAGCGGCCCTATACGAGCAGTACGTC.

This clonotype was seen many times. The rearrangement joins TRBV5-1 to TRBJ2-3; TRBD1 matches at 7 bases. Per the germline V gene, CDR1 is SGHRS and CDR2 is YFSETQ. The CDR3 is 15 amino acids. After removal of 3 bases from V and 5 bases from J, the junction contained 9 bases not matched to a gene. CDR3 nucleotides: TGCGCCAGCAGCTCGCCCGGGACAGAGCAAGATACGCAGTATTTT. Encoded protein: CASSSPGTEQDTQYF.

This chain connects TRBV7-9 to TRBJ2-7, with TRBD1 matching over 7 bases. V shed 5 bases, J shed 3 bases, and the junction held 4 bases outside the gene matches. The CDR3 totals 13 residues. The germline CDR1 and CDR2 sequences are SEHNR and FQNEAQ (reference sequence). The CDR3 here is CASSHRQGYEQYF. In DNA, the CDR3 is TGTGCCAGCAGCCACCGACAGGGCTACGAGCAGTACTTC.

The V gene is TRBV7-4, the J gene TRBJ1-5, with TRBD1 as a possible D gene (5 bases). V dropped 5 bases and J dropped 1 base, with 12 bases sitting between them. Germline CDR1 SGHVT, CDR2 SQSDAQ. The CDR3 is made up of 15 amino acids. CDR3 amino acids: CASSRRGWSNQPQHF. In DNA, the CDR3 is TGTGCCAGCAGCCGGAGGGGTTGGAGCAATCAGCCCCAGCATTTT.

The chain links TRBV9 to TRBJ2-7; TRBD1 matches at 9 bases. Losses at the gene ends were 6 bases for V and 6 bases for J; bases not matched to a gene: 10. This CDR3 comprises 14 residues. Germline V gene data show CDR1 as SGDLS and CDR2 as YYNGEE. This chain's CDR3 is CASTPGQGNPEQYF. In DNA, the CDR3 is TGTGCCAGCACCCCGGGACAGGGAAACCCCGAGCAGTACTTC. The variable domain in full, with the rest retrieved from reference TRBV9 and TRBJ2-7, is DSGVTQTPKHLITATGQRVTLRCSPRSGDLSVYWYQQSLDQGLQFLIQYYNGEERAKGNILERFSAQQFPDLHSELNLSSLELGDSALYFCASTPGQGNPEQYFGPGTRLTVT.

The CDR3 nucleotides read TGTGCCATCAGTGAGTCGGCAGGTAGCAGAGGGCAGCCCCAGCATTTT. Translating it yields CAISESAGSRGQPQHF. The chain carries TRBV10-3 and TRBJ1-5; D uncertain. Germline CDR1 reads ENHRY; CDR2 reads SYGVKD. The V and J ends lost 0 bases and 7 bases respectively, with 16 bases between them. This CDR3 has 16 amino acids.

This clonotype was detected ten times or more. This CDR3 is CAISVGSPYEQYV. CDR3 DNA: TGTGCCATCAGTGTAGGATCCCCCTACGAGCAGTACGTC. The gene calls are TRBV10-3 and TRBJ2-7; no firm D call. V was trimmed by 4 bases and J by 2 bases, leaving 9 bases between them. Germline V lookup: CDR1 ENHRY, CDR2 SYGVKD. CDR3 length equals 13 residues.

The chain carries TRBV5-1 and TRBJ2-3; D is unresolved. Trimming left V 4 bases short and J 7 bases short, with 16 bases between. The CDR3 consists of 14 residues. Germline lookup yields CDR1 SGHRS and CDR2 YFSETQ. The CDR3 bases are TGCGCCAGCAGCGAGGACCCCCTCCGACATACGCAGTATTTT. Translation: CASSEDPLRHTQYF.

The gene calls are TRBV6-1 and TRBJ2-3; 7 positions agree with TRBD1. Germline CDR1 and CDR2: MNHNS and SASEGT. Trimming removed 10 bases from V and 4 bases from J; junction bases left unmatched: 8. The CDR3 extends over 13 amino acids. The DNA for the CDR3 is TGTGCCACGCAACAGGGGTTATCAGATACGCAGTATTTT. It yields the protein CATQQGLSDTQYF.

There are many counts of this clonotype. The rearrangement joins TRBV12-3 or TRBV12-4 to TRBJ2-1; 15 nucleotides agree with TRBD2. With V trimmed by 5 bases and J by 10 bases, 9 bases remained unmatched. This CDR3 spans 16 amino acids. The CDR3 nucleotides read TGTGCCAGCAGTCCACCGGGACTAGCGGGAGGCGGCGAGCAGTTCTTC. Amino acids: CASSPPGLAGGGEQFF.

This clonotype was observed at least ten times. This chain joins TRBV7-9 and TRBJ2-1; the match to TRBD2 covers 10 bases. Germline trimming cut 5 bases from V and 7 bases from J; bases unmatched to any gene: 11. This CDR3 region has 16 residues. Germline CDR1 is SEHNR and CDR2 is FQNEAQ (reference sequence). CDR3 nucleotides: TGTGCCAGCAGCCTCAGACTAGCGGGTCCTGGGAATGAGCAGTTCTTC. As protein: CASSLRLAGPGNEQFF.

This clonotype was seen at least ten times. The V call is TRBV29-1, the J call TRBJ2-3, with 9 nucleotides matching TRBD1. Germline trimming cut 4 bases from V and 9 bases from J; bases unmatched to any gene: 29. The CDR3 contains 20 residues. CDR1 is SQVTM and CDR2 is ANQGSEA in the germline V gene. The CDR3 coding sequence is TGCAGCGTTGTGCCCTCAACTGAGCCTTATGGACAGGGGCTCCTGAACACGCAGTATTTT. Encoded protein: CSVVPSTEPYGQGLLNTQYF.

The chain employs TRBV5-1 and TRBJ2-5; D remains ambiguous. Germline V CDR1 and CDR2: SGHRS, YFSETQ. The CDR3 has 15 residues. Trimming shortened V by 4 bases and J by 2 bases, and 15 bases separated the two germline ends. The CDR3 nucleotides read TGCGCCAGCAGCCTGGCCCGGCCTTCACAAGAGACCCAGTACTTC. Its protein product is CASSLARPSQETQYF.

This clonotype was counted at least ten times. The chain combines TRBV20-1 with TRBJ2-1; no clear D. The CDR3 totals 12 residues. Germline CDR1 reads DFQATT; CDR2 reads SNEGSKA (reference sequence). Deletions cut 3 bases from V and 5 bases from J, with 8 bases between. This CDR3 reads CSASGQNNEQFF. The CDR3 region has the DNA TGCAGTGCTAGCGGGCAGAACAATGAGCAGTTCTTC.